This T cell receptor (beta chain) was sequenced during a study of response to subunit inactivated influenza vaccine. Whole-study results and caveats: Authors suggested that a seasonal influenza vaccination recruits few new T cells each time.

The table lists this clonotype with a few counts. No antigen is known for it. MiXCR, run by TCRdb on the RT-PCR reads, gives a single entry per CDR3 protein. The sample has 550,000 to 600,000 distinct CDR3 sequences, 12% seen once. CDR1 is DFQATT, CDR2 SNEGSKA, per germline (reference sequence). The length of the CDR3 is 13 residues. This receptor was taken from a man aged 50 to 60 who received an inactivated influenza vaccine. Sequencing was performed on PBMCs from blood, taken on the day of vaccination. The chain carries TRBV20-1 and TRBJ2-5; 8 bases fit TRBD2. The CDR3 loop is CSGGRGVQETQYF. The CDR3 DNA follows: TGCAGCGGGGGGCGGGGGGTACAAGAGACCCAGTACTTC.